The 31 T cell receptor beta chains listed next were all sequenced from one sample in a study of T cell responses to AZD1222 COVID-19 vaccine. The protocol was immunoSEQ multiplex PCR, while the TCRdb copy is restricted to in-frame clones and leaves out a portion. The sample includes about 59,000 clones, roughly 84% of them seen just once. The source was peripheral blood, collected on day 0 of AZD1222 vaccination. Receptors originate from an adult in good health.

The sample holds a few counts of this clone. The genes are TRBV19 and TRBJ1-4, with D tentatively TRBD1 (5 bases). The germline gives CDR1 LNHDA, CDR2 SQIVND (reference sequence). The germline V and J ends were trimmed by 4 bases and 2 bases, with 11 bases remaining between them. The CDR3 extends over 15 amino acids. In DNA form, the CDR3 reads TGTGCCAGTAGTACGGCAGGGTTTACTAATGAAAAACTGTTTTTT. It specifies CASSTAGFTNEKLFF.

The V gene is TRBV3-1 (or the pseudogene TRBV3-2), the J gene TRBJ2-3, with a weak D call TRBD2 (6 bases). The CDR3 is 16 amino acids. V was pared by 4 bases and J by 2 bases, with 16 bases between. Germline CDR1 reads LGHDT; CDR2 reads YNNKEL (reference sequence). In DNA form, the CDR3 reads TGTGCCAGCAGCCCCCGACGGGTAGCGGTCACAGATACGCAGTATTTT. This sequence encodes CASSPRRVAVTDTQYF.

In its sample, this clone was seen once. The V call is TRBV11-3, the J call TRBJ1-3; D not resolved. CDR1 is SGHNT, CDR2 YENEEA, per germline. The CDR3 is 11 amino acids. V lost 3 bases and J lost 5, with 2 bases in between. The CDR3 DNA follows: TGTGCCAGCAGCTTTAGAAACACCATATATTTT. Its protein product is CASSFRNTIYF.

This chain uses TRBV19 with TRBJ1-1; D is unresolved. The CDR3 contains 12 residues. V dropped 7 bases and J dropped 7 bases, with 13 bases sitting between them. CDR1 is LNHDA and CDR2 is SQIVND in the germline V gene (reference sequence). This CDR3 is CASKNSASEAFF. The CDR3 nucleotides are TGTGCCAGTAAAAACAGCGCTAGTGAAGCTTTCTTT.

This clone was observed a few times. This sequence joins TRBV6-1 and TRBJ1-6, with D hard to call. Germline V gives CDR1 MNHNS, CDR2 SASEGT. This CDR3 has 14 residues. Between the trimmed V and J ends, which lost 2 bases and 0 bases, there was a span of 2 bases. CDR3 sequence: CASSESSYNSPLHF. The CDR3 DNA reads as TGTGCCAGCAGTGAAAGCTCCTATAATTCACCCCTCCACTTT.

This sequence joins TRBV28 and TRBJ1-2; no definite D call. From germline, CDR1 is MDHEN and CDR2 SYDVKM. CDR3 size: 12 residues. V shed 3 bases and J shed 8 bases, with 10 bases lying between them. The CDR3, as DNA: TGTGCCAGCAGTTTGGGCTCGGACGGCTACACCTTC. It encodes CASSLGSDGYTF.

This chain uses TRBV5-5 with TRBJ1-6; 7 bases are shared with TRBD1. Per the germline V gene, CDR1 is SGHKS and CDR2 is YYEKEE (reference sequence). The CDR3 is 13 residues long. Trimming removed 1 base from V and 10 bases from J; junction bases left unmatched: 2. CDR3 residues: CASSLTGDSPLHF. The CDR3 bases are TGTGCCAGCAGCTTGACAGGGGACTCACCCCTCCACTTT.

The chain links TRBV19 to TRBJ2-7, with 7 bases fitting TRBD1. The germline CDR1 and CDR2 sequences are LNHDA and SQIVND (reference sequence). The CDR3 length is 14 residues. Trimming took 3 bases from V and 3 from J; bases not matched to a gene: 5. CDR3 protein: CASSMGQQHYEQYF. In DNA, the CDR3 is TGTGCCAGTAGTATGGGACAGCAACACTACGAGCAGTACTTC.

This clone appeared once. This rearrangement joins TRBV9 to TRBJ2-1, with D hard to call. The germline V gene encodes CDR1 SGDLS and CDR2 YYNGEE. The CDR3 has 15 residues. The ends were cut back, 4 bases at V and 3 bases at J, with 14 bases in the middle. CDR3 loop: CASSLGPYFYNEQFF. The CDR3 DNA sequence: TGTGCCAGCAGCCTCGGGCCCTACTTCTACAATGAGCAGTTCTTC.

The rearrangement uses TRBV7-2 and TRBJ1-3; possible D gene TRBD1, 6 bases. The germline V and J ends were trimmed by 2 bases and 0 bases, with 11 bases remaining between them. The CDR3 is 16 residues long. The germline V gene has CDR1 SGHTA and CDR2 FQGNSA. CDR3 coding DNA: TGTGCCAGCAGCTTAAGTGGCAGGGGCTCTGGAAACACCATATATTTT. Translating it yields CASSLSGRGSGNTIYF. The full variable domain, completed using reference TRBV7-2 and TRBJ1-3, is GAGVSQSPSNKVTEKGKDVELRCDPISGHTALYWYRQSLGQGLEFLIYFQGNSAPDKSGLPSDRFSAERTGGSVSTLTIQRTQQEDSAVYLCASSLSGRGSGNTIYFGEGSWLTVV.

The rearrangement uses TRBV5-5 and TRBJ1-2; 9 nucleotides align to TRBD1. The germline V gene encodes CDR1 SGHKS and CDR2 YYEKEE (reference sequence). The CDR3 extends over 13 amino acids. V was pared by 2 bases and J by 5 bases, with 1 base of the junction left unmatched. CDR3 sequence (DNA): TGTGCCAGCAGCTTCGACAGGGGGTATGGCTACACCTTC. This translates into CASSFDRGYGYTF.

Worth noting for this clone: One end of the junction does not line up with germline, which may come from a read error. The rearrangement joins TRBV7-9 to TRBJ2-3; D uncertain. Germline V gives CDR1 SEHNR, CDR2 FQNEAQ (reference sequence). CDR3 length: 10 amino acids. In nucleotides, the CDR3 is TGTGCCAGCAGCTTAGAGGTCCAAAATTTT. Encoded protein: CASSLEVQNF. The full variable domain, in which reference TRBV7-9 and TRBJ2-3 provide the parts outside the CDR3, is DTGVSQNPRHKITKRGQNVTFRCDPISEHNRLYWYRQTLGQGPEFLTYFQNEAQLEKSRLLSDRFSAERPKGSFSTLEIQRTEQGDSAMYLCASSLEVQNFGPGTRLTVL.

The J gene is TRBJ1-2, the V gene TRBV5-5, with 10 nucleotides matching TRBD1. Per germline, CDR1 SGHKS and CDR2 YYEKEE (reference sequence). Trimming cost V 6 bases and J 5 bases; bases outside gene matches: 16. There are 17 residues in the CDR3. The CDR3 DNA is TGTGCCAGCATTTTCGGGACAGGGGTCTTATCTGGGTATGGCTACACCTTC. The encoded protein is CASIFGTGVLSGYGYTF.

V usage is TRBV3-1 (or the pseudogene TRBV3-2) and J usage is TRBJ2-5, with unresolved D. This CDR3 has 12 amino acids. Germline CDR1 LGHDT, CDR2 YNNKEL (reference sequence). V was cut by 1 base and J by 3 bases, with 3 bases left in between. Here the CDR3 reads CASSQGEETQYF. In DNA, the CDR3 is TGTGCCAGCAGCCAAGGGGAAGAGACCCAGTACTTC.

The chain recombines TRBV19 with TRBJ1-4, with D maybe TRBD1 (5 bases). Trimming took 7 bases from V and 0 from J, leaving 9 bases between them. The germline V gene has CDR1 LNHDA and CDR2 SQIVND (reference sequence). The length of the CDR3 is 14 residues. CDR3 residues: CASTGGATNEKLFF. The CDR3 bases are TGTGCCAGTACCGGGGGAGCAACTAATGAAAAACTGTTTTTT.

This clone occurred a few times. The chain has TRBV7-9 and TRBJ1-1, with 7 bases that match TRBD1. The germline CDR1 and CDR2 sequences are SEHNR and FQNEAQ (reference sequence). V lost 1 base to trimming and J lost 4 bases; unmatched junction nucleotides: 12. The CDR3 totals 17 residues. The CDR3 DNA follows: TGTGCCAGCAGCTTAGGGGACGGAGGGGGCAGGGGCACTGAAGCTTTCTTT. Amino acid sequence: CASSLGDGGGRGTEAFF.

This clone showed up just a few times. This chain joins TRBV2 and TRBJ2-5, with D perhaps being TRBD1 or TRBD2 (5 bases each). V was clipped by 4 bases and J by 5 bases, with 20 bases between them. CDR3 length equals 16 residues. Germline CDR1 is SNHLY and CDR2 is FYNNEI. The chain's CDR3 is CASSGGSATPRETQYF. CDR3 DNA sequence: TGTGCCAGCAGTGGGGGGTCTGCCACCCCGAGGGAGACCCAGTACTTC.

This clone was picked up one time. This chain uses TRBV2 with TRBJ1-5, with unresolved D. Trimming left V 8 bases short and J 0 bases short, with 14 bases between. Germline V gene lookup returns CDR1 SNHLY and CDR2 FYNNEI. The CDR3 sequence is 15 residues long. The CDR3 sequence is CASRRAANSNQPQHF. The DNA of the CDR3 is TGTGCCAGCCGAAGGGCGGCGAATAGCAATCAGCCCCAGCATTTT.

The CDR3 spells CASRTSGGWEKLFF. For the CDR3, the DNA is TGTGCCAGCAGAACCTCAGGGGGGTGGGAAAAACTGTTTTTT. The chain links TRBV28 to TRBJ1-4, with 7 bases aligning to TRBD1. CDR1 MDHEN and CDR2 SYDVKM come from the germline V gene. The CDR3 spans 14 residues. The V gene end was trimmed by 6 bases and the J gene end by 8 bases; junction bases not matched to a gene: 9.

This chain connects TRBV12-3 or TRBV12-4 to TRBJ1-1, with D hard to call. CDR3 size: 13 residues. Deletions cut 0 bases from V and 10 bases from J, with 12 bases between. In DNA form, the CDR3 reads TGTGCCAGCAGTTTAGCGGGTACCCGGGTAGCTTTCTTT. Amino acids: CASSLAGTRVAFF.

The V gene is TRBV5-1, the J gene TRBJ2-2; 12 nucleotides agree with TRBD1. Per the germline V gene, CDR1 is SGHRS and CDR2 is YFSETQ. V lost 4 bases and J lost 7; bases outside the gene matches: 5. The CDR3 consists of 15 residues. CDR3 in amino acids: CASSLGQGAIGELFF. As DNA, the CDR3 is TGCGCCAGCAGCCTGGGACAGGGGGCAATCGGGGAGCTGTTTTTT. Full variable domain (outside the CDR3, taken from reference TRBV5-1 and TRBJ2-2): KAGVTQTPRYLIKTRGQQVTLSCSPISGHRSVSWYQQTPGQGLQFLFEYFSETQRNKGNFPGRFSGRQFSNSRSEMNVSTLELGDSALYLCASSLGQGAIGELFFGEGSRLTVL.

The CDR3 is CASSLAGLGGEQFF. In DNA form, the CDR3 reads TGTGCCAGTAGTTTGGCGGGACTAGGGGGTGAGCAGTTCTTC. The chain employs TRBV19 and TRBJ2-1; 8 bases map to TRBD2. Germline CDR1 and CDR2: LNHDA and SQIVND (reference sequence). V trimming: 5 bases; J trimming: 9 bases; junction bases outside the gene matches: 9. CDR3 length: 14 residues.

V and J are TRBV7-2 and TRBJ2-5; a weak D match, TRBD2 (7 bases). Trimming stripped 5 bases from V and 4 bases from J, with 17 bases between. The CDR3 runs to 15 residues. Germline CDR1 and CDR2: SGHTA and FQGNSA. CDR3 nucleotides: TGTGCCAGCAGCCTGGGGAGGGGGACTGGAGAGACCCAGTACTTC. Translating it yields CASSLGRGTGETQYF.

The V call is TRBV5-1, the J call TRBJ1-2; the match to TRBD1 covers 8 bases. The germline V gene encodes CDR1 SGHRS and CDR2 YFSETQ. V was pared by 4 bases and J by 1 base, with 9 bases of the junction left unmatched. This CDR3 has 16 amino acids. The CDR3 nucleotides read TGCGCCAGCAGCGTTAAGACAGGGGTCGATAACTATGGCTACACCTTC. Encoded protein: CASSVKTGVDNYGYTF. The full variable domain, its missing parts supplied by reference TRBV5-1 and TRBJ1-2, is KAGVTQTPRYLIKTRGQQVTLSCSPISGHRSVSWYQQTPGQGLQFLFEYFSETQRNKGNFPGRFSGRQFSNSRSEMNVSTLELGDSALYLCASSVKTGVDNYGYTFGSGTRLTVV.

This chain connects TRBV24-1 to TRBJ2-3, with D uncertain. CDR3 length equals 14 residues. Per germline, CDR1 KGHDR and CDR2 SFDVKD. V lost 5 bases to trimming and J lost 8 bases, with 16 bases between them. Here the CDR3 DNA reads TGTGCCACCAGTGCGAGGACCGTCGAAGGTACGCAGTATTTT. Translating gives CATSARTVEGTQYF.

In regard to this clone: At one end, the junction sequence differs from germline, possibly due to a read error. The V call is TRBV7-9, the J call TRBJ1-2; D uncertain. The germline gives CDR1 SEHNR, CDR2 FQNEAQ (reference sequence). The CDR3 runs 12 residues. The DNA of the CDR3 is TGTGCCAGCAGCTTAGCGAACAGCCTTAGCTACTTC. Translation: CASSLANSLSYF.

The chain couples TRBV4-3 to TRBJ2-4; TRBD2 is a possible D gene (6 bases). Looked up from germline, CDR1 is LGHNA and CDR2 is YSLEER. V shed 4 bases and J shed 9 bases, with 13 bases lying between them. The CDR3 is 13 amino acids. This chain's CDR3 is CASSPPLAGIQYF. The CDR3 nucleotides read TGCGCCAGCAGCCCACCACTAGCTGGCATTCAGTACTTC.

This chain links TRBV28 with TRBJ1-2; 7 nucleotides match TRBD1. Losses at the gene ends were 4 bases for V and 8 bases for J; bases not matched to a gene: 13. Germline V gives CDR1 MDHEN, CDR2 SYDVKM. This CDR3 has 15 residues. This chain's CDR3 is CASSSASGTVEGYTF. CDR3 nucleotides: TGTGCCAGCAGTTCAGCCTCCGGGACAGTGGAGGGCTACACCTTC.

V and J are TRBV6-5 and TRBJ2-1; TRBD2 might be the D (5 bases). Trimming took off 10 bases at V and 5 bases at J, with 15 bases between the two ends. The CDR3 sequence is 13 residues long. Germline V gives CDR1 MNHEY, CDR2 SVGAGI. The CDR3 region is CATYPAGNNEQFF. The CDR3 nucleotides are TGTGCCACCTATCCTGCCGGGAACAATGAGCAGTTCTTC.

The chain carries TRBV6-2 or TRBV6-3 and TRBJ1-1; D not certain. Germline V lookup: CDR1 MNHEY, CDR2 SVGEGT. Trimming shortened V by 4 bases and J by 5 bases, and 14 bases separated the two germline ends. The CDR3 is 14 residues long. The DNA of the CDR3 is TGTGCCAGCAGTTCCAGGACCTGGGGAACTGAAGCTTTCTTT. Protein product: CASSSRTWGTEAFF.

The V call is TRBV7-2, the J call TRBJ2-1, with D tentatively TRBD1 (6 bases). The V gene's germline CDR1 is SGHTA and CDR2 FQGNSA. This CDR3 contains 13 residues. The V gene lost 5 bases and the J gene lost 6 bases, with 11 bases spanning the gap. CDR3 in DNA: TGTGCCAGCAGCCCCGGACAGCCCAATGAGCAGTTCTTC. It specifies CASSPGQPNEQFF.